This TCR beta chain is drawn from a study of T cell changes during pregnancy in multiple sclerosis. Some clones are missing from TCRdb's copy, which holds only in-frame ones; the method was immunoSEQ multiplex PCR. The profile covers some 39,000 clones, with under 95% appearing a single time and roughly 0.69% taken by the ten largest. This TCR derives from a female donor in good health, enrolled as a control in a pregnancy study. This sample comprised CD4+ T cells from peripheral blood mononuclear cells, obtained in the second trimester of pregnancy.

The CDR3: CASSRLGTGYNQPQHF. The DNA of the CDR3 is TGTGCCAGCAGCCGACTGGGGACAGGTTACAATCAGCCCCAGCATTTT. The chain uses TRBV4-2 and TRBJ1-5; TRBD1 matches 8 bases. Germline assignment: CDR1 LGHNA and CDR2 YNFKEQ. The junction had 8 bases not matched to a gene; V was cut back by 4 bases and J by 3 bases. The CDR3 sequence is 16 residues long.